Described below is a single T cell receptor beta chain sequence and its context. The sample belongs to a study of blood T cell repertoires in COVID-19. Study overall: From the United States, Italy and Spain came samples of acute and convalescent COVID-19. T cells, B-cell-depleted T cells, or PBMCs supplied cDNA or gDNA.

Per the original methods: Estimated nucleated cell counts came from reference gene primer amplification. This table comes from immunoSEQ multiplex PCR, and its TCRdb copy is limited to in-frame clones, with some not included. V and J calls and clone size are copied from that table; D and trimming were computed from the DNA. The sample holds approximately 100,000 clones, more than 75% seen once. This TCR derives from a human donor in a cohort sampled during active COVID-19. The sequencing input was peripheral blood.

DNA of the CDR3: TGCGCCAGCAGCCAAGATGTGGGACAGGGGTATCAGCCCCAGCATTTT. Its protein is CASSQDVGQGYQPQHF. The chain recombines TRBV4-3 with TRBJ1-5; 10 bases agree with TRBD1. The CDR3 is 16 residues long. Losses at the gene ends were 0 bases for V and 5 bases for J; bases not matched to a gene: 4. The germline V gene has CDR1 LGHNA and CDR2 YSLEER.